Below are 20 T cell receptor beta chains sequenced from a single sample in a study of T-cell reconstitution after alpha-beta-depleted transplantation in children (dated by TCRdb to the mid-2010s). Libraries were made using PCR. Sequencing used an Illumina HiSeq 2500. TCR library preparation used molecular barcoding, with unique molecular identifiers applied to normalize quantification of the TCRbeta repertoire. TCRdb took the public reads, trimmed them with fastp at Q25, ran MiXCR for clone calling and kept in-frame beta chains. Every CDR3 protein is listed once, alongside the most common genes and DNA of its rows. In all, the sample holds 780,000 or so distinct CDR3 sequences, and roughly 16% of those were seen once. The ten largest clones capture roughly 5% of the sample. According to the study, the label for this sample's treatment or condition signals: allogeneic hematopoietic cell transplantation with graft depleted of TCRalphabeta T cells and CD19 B cells.

Sequenced here: PBMCs, mostly from graft donor cells, sampled 360 days after TCRalphabeta/CD19-depleted stem cell transplant. All receptors come from a male patient aged 5 to 17 who had a stem cell transplant for acute lymphoblastic leukemia, so the T cells may come from the graft donor.

This rearrangement joins TRBV6-6 to TRBJ1-5; possibly TRBD1 for D (5 bases). Germline CDR1 reads MNHNY; CDR2 reads SVGAGI (reference sequence). Deletions cut 7 bases from V and 7 bases from J, with 14 bases between. The CDR3 has 13 residues. CDR3 loop: CASNGREGQPQHF. For the CDR3, the DNA is TGTGCCAGCAATGGCAGGGAAGGCCAGCCCCAGCATTTT.

This clonotype was seen only a few times. The chain couples TRBV7-8 to TRBJ2-1; 14 positions agree with TRBD2. This CDR3 region has 17 residues. Trimming cost V 5 bases and J 8 bases; bases outside gene matches: 11. CDR1 is SGHVS and CDR2 is FQNEAQ in the germline V gene. The chain's CDR3 is CASSRGLAGARWDEQFF. The DNA of the CDR3 is TGTGCCAGCAGCCGGGGACTAGCGGGAGCCCGGTGGGATGAGCAGTTCTTC. The full variable domain, completed using reference TRBV7-8 and TRBJ2-1, is GAGVSQSPRYKVAKRGQDVALRCDPISGHVSLFWYQQALGQGPEFLTYFQNEAQLDKSGLPSDRFFAERPEGSVSTLKIQRTQQEDSAVYLCASSRGLAGARWDEQFFGPGTRLTVL.

The chain carries TRBV5-1 and TRBJ1-2; D unresolved. Germline V gene lookup returns CDR1 SGHRS and CDR2 YFSETQ. V lost 4 bases to trimming and J lost 4 bases, with 11 bases between them. This CDR3 contains 13 residues. The DNA for the CDR3 is TGCGCCAGCAGCATAGGACGGATCTATGGCTACACCTTC. Protein product: CASSIGRIYGYTF.

This chain connects TRBV12-3 or TRBV12-4 to TRBJ2-2, with TRBD2 identical over 16 bases. Trimming at V came to 5 bases and at J to 4 bases, leaving 13 bases not matched to a gene. CDR3 length: 20 amino acids. The DNA for the CDR3 is TGTGCCAGCAGTACCCCCACCGGGACTAGCGGGAGGGCCCTCACCGGGGAGCTGTTTTTT. It encodes CASSTPTGTSGRALTGELFF.

The chain is built from TRBV4-1 and TRBJ2-1; 12 bases line up with TRBD2. The J segment lost 4 bases and the V segment lost 4 bases, leaving 8 bases of the junction unmatched. The CDR3 is 17 amino acids. Germline-derived CDR1 and CDR2 are MGHRA and YSYEKL. DNA for the CDR3: TGCGCCAGCAGCCCTCAGGGACTAGCGGGTATTTACAATGAGCAGTTCTTC. It translates to CASSPQGLAGIYNEQFF.

The gene calls are TRBV3-1 and TRBJ2-7; TRBD2 aligns across 7 bases. Germline V gene lookup returns CDR1 LGHDT and CDR2 YNNKEL (reference sequence). V lost 4 bases and J lost 3; bases outside the gene matches: 15. The CDR3 runs to 17 residues. DNA of the CDR3: TGTGCCAGCAGCCTAGCCCCCGGACTAGATCTTCGCTACGAGCAGTACTTC. This translates into CASSLAPGLDLRYEQYF.

This clonotype was seen repeatedly, ten times or more. This chain connects TRBV5-5 to TRBJ1-6; 9 bases are a match to TRBD1. With V trimmed by 2 bases and J by 7 bases, 4 bases remained unmatched. In germline, CDR1 is SGHKS, CDR2 YYEKEE (reference sequence). The CDR3 loop spans 15 amino acids. In nucleotides, the CDR3 is TGTGCCAGCAGCTTTCGGGACAGGGTAAATTCACCCCTCCACTTT. It codes for CASSFRDRVNSPLHF.

In this sample, this clonotype turned up a few times. The genes are TRBV7-2 and TRBJ2-4, with no clear D. CDR1 is SGHTA and CDR2 is FQGNSA in the germline V gene. This CDR3 has 13 amino acids. Trimming removed 1 base at V and 5 bases at J, with 6 bases between. For the CDR3, the DNA is TGTGCCAGCAGCTTAGTCTACGAAAACATTCAGTACTTC. It specifies CASSLVYENIQYF.

The chain joins TRBV6-6 to TRBJ1-6; unclear D gene. V lost 6 bases and J lost 7, with 7 bases in between. The CDR3 sequence is 12 residues long. Germline V CDR1 and CDR2: MNHNY, SVGAGI (reference sequence). CDR3 coding DNA: TGTGCCAGCAGCGCCCCAAATTCACCCCTCCACTTT. Its protein product is CASSAPNSPLHF.

This rearrangement joins TRBV7-9 to TRBJ2-1; 7 nucleotides align to TRBD1. Trimming cost V 4 bases and J 8 bases; bases outside gene matches: 11. The CDR3 has 15 amino acids. The germline V gene encodes CDR1 SEHNR and CDR2 FQNEAQ (reference sequence). The CDR3 nucleotides are TGTGCCAGCAGCTCCAAGGACAGGTTTCACGATGAGCAGTTCTTC. This encodes CASSSKDRFHDEQFF. Combining the CDR3 with reference TRBV7-9 and TRBJ2-1 gives the whole variable domain DTGVSQNPRHKITKRGQNVTFRCDPISEHNRLYWYRQTLGQGPEFLTYFQNEAQLEKSRLLSDRFSAERPKGSFSTLEIQRTEQGDSAMYLCASSSKDRFHDEQFFGPGTRLTVL.

The rearrangement uses TRBV5-6 and TRBJ2-7; D is ambiguous. Germline V gene data show CDR1 as SGHDT and CDR2 as YYEEEE. Trimming took 4 bases from V and 0 from J, leaving 17 bases between them. This CDR3 region has 16 residues. Here the CDR3 DNA reads TGTGCCAGCAGCAAGGGCTACCCGGTGCCCTCCTACGAGCAGTACTTC. Its translation: CASSKGYPVPSYEQYF. The full variable domain, completed using reference TRBV5-6 and TRBJ2-7, is DAGVTQSPTHLIKTRGQQVTLRCSPKSGHDTVSWYQQALGQGPQFIFQYYEEEERQRGNFPDRFSGHQFPNYSSELNVNALLLGDSALYLCASSKGYPVPSYEQYFGPGTRLTVT.

This chain joins TRBV20-1 and TRBJ2-1, with 7 nucleotides matching TRBD2. Germline trimming cut 1 base from V and 0 bases from J; bases unmatched to any gene: 9. The length of the CDR3 is 17 residues. The germline gives CDR1 DFQATT, CDR2 SNEGSKA (reference sequence). The CDR3 is CSARAEGTKSSYNEQFF. The CDR3 DNA follows: TGCAGTGCTAGAGCGGAAGGGACTAAGAGCTCCTACAATGAGCAGTTCTTC.

This clonotype was recorded at least ten times. This chain connects TRBV5-6 to TRBJ1-2; 7 bases fit TRBD1. The CDR3 has 15 residues. From germline, CDR1 is SGHDT and CDR2 YYEEEE. V gave up 4 bases and J gave up 4 bases; unmatched junction bases: 10. CDR3 amino acids: CASSPQGSVSYGYTF. The CDR3 nucleotides are TGTGCCAGCAGCCCACAGGGGAGTGTTAGCTATGGCTACACCTTC.

The rearrangement links TRBV5-6 to TRBJ2-5, with 12 bases fitting TRBD2. Germline V lookup: CDR1 SGHDT, CDR2 YYEEEE. The ends lost 2 bases at V and 4 bases at J; junction bases unmatched: 6. The CDR3 is 16 residues long. The CDR3 DNA is TGTGCCAGCAGCTTCTTGGGGGGACTAGCGGGAGAGACCCAGTACTTC. Encoded protein: CASSFLGGLAGETQYF.

V and J are TRBV5-6 and TRBJ2-7; 7 positions agree with TRBD2. The CDR3 is 15 amino acids. With 2 bases clipped from V and 4 bases from J, the junction kept 9 bases outside the gene matches. Germline V gives CDR1 SGHDT, CDR2 YYEEEE. The CDR3 loop reads CASSFVTSGKYEQYF. The CDR3, as DNA: TGTGCCAGCAGCTTTGTTACGAGCGGGAAGTACGAGCAGTACTTC.

This clonotype was recorded a few times. DNA of the CDR3: TGTGCCAGCTCACCACTGCCTAAGCAGACATACAATGAGCAGTTCTTC. Its translation is CASSPLPKQTYNEQFF. The J gene is TRBJ2-1, the V gene TRBV18; D remains ambiguous. Trimming removed 1 base from V and 4 bases from J, with 14 bases in between. Germline V gene lookup returns CDR1 KGHSH and CDR2 LQKENI. The CDR3 runs 16 residues.

The gene calls are TRBV20-1 and TRBJ2-6; tentatively, D is TRBD2 (5 bases). The germline V gene encodes CDR1 DFQATT and CDR2 SNEGSKA (reference sequence). V lost 0 bases and J lost 0, with 15 bases in between. The CDR3 spans 18 residues. CDR3 nucleotides: TGCAGTGCTAGAGATCGGGGTTACGTCACCTCTGGGGCCAACGTCCTGACTTTC. This translates into CSARDRGYVTSGANVLTF.

This clonotype was counted many times. The chain joins TRBV5-1 to TRBJ2-7, with 8 bases fitting TRBD1. Germline V CDR1 and CDR2: SGHRS, YFSETQ. Germline trimming cut 0 bases from V and 3 bases from J; bases unmatched to any gene: 5. CDR3 size: 15 residues. The CDR3 DNA reads TGCGCCAGCAGCTTGGTGGCAGGGGGCGGCTACGAGCAGTACTTC. It translates to CASSLVAGGGYEQYF.

This clonotype was seen many times. The chain joins TRBV12-3 or TRBV12-4 to TRBJ2-7; D not resolved. Trimming left V 5 bases short and J 0 bases short, with 17 bases between. There are 16 residues in the CDR3. The CDR3 sequence: CASSPPGQASSYEQYF. The CDR3 DNA is TGTGCCAGCAGTCCCCCCGGGCAGGCTAGCTCCTACGAGCAGTACTTC.

The chain joins TRBV11-3 to TRBJ2-3; TRBD2 agrees at 7 bases. The trim removed 5 bases at V and 7 bases at J, leaving 3 bases unmatched. Germline V gene lookup returns CDR1 SGHNT and CDR2 YENEEA. The CDR3 is 12 residues long. The CDR3 loop is CASSASGNTQYF. As DNA, the CDR3 is TGTGCCAGCAGCGCTAGCGGTAATACGCAGTATTTT. The full variable domain, its missing parts supplied by reference TRBV11-3 and TRBJ2-3, is EAGVVQSPRYKIIEKKQPVAFWCNPISGHNTLYWYLQNLGQGPELLIRYENEEAVDDSQLPKDRFSAERLKGVDSTLKIQPAELGDSAVYLCASSASGNTQYFGPGTRLTVL.